This record covers a single TCR beta chain. Antigen unknown. This specimen belongs to a study of shared clonotypes between healthy human individuals. Overall study context: The donor group consisted of two women and a few men, aged 18 to 49. There were three CD4 naive, three CD4 memory, two CD8 naive and one CD8 memory plates per donor.

At a deep level, the assay was run. TCRdb keeps only in-frame clones here, not all; method: immunoSEQ multiplex PCR. The table records over 700,000 clones, around 70% of them present only once. The CDR3 contains 11 residues. Per the germline V gene, CDR1 is LNHDA and CDR2 is SQIVND (reference sequence). V lost 8 bases and J lost 6, with 10 bases in between. Notes on the study in general: The naive CD4 repertoires of a handful of donors were compared, and around 4.7% of clonotypes were shared.

The chain is built from TRBV19 and TRBJ1-2, with a weak D call TRBD1 (5 bases). This clonotype was sampled from a woman aged 25-40 years in good health. Sequencing input: memory CD4+ T cells sorted from blood. Documented subset: CD45RA-negative fraction. CDR3 sequence: CASGAGDGYTF. The CDR3 region has the DNA TGTGCCAGTGGGGCAGGAGATGGCTACACCTTC.